These T cell receptor beta chains were read from a single sample in a study of a mutant IDH1 vaccine in newly diagnosed glioma. Repertoires were generated with immunoSEQ multiplex PCR, while TCRdb's copy carries only in-frame clones and drops some. Of more than 25,000 clones listed, approximately 80% were seen once; the top ten hold approximately 7.7%. No antigens are known for them. The sequencing here drew on PBMCs, taken from a glioma patient whose treatment included an IDH1 peptide vaccine. Receptor source: a middle-aged man with glioma. Some clones in this sample may be carry-over from other donors' samples. Each CDR3 is given with its conserved first and last residue. D genes are given only for firm matches. Not all rows give a size; the values are once, few, many and, for expanded clones, a class.

TRBV7-2,TRBD2,NA,TRBJ2-3,17,CASSLVSSGVNTDTQYF,TGTGCCAGCAGCTTAGTGTCTAGCGGGGTAAACACAGATACGCAGTATTTT
TRBV2,NA,NA,TRBJ1-2,12,CASTAANYGYTF,TGTGCCAGCACGGCGGCAAACTATGGCTACACCTTC
TRBV6-5,TRBD1,once,TRBJ1-2,14,CASSRDSLNYGYTF,TGTGCCAGCAGCCGGGACAGCCTTAACTATGGCTACACCTTC
TRBV6-5,NA,NA,TRBJ2-5,12,CASSQGVKTQYF,TGTGCCAGCAGCCAGGGCGTTAAGACCCAGTACTTC
TRBV5-4,TRBD1,NA,TRBJ2-2,13,CASLNQGAGELFF,TGTGCCAGCCTAAATCAGGGGGCCGGGGAGCTGTTTTTT
TRBV5-1,NA,NA,TRBJ2-3,14,CASTIEGGTDTQYF,TGCGCCAGCACCATAGAGGGGGGCACAGATACGCAGTATTTT
TRBV6-1,NA,NA,TRBJ1-5,13,CASSQGFNQPQHF,TGTGCCAGCAGCCAGGGGTTCAATCAGCCCCAGCATTTT
TRBV4-1,NA,NA,TRBJ2-4,19,CASSQGGLREVLAKNIQYF,TGCGCCAGCAGCCAGGGGGGACTTAGGGAAGTCCTGGCCAAAAACATTCAGTACTTC
TRBV2,TRBD2,NA,TRBJ2-1,19,CASSVEASGGAGFDNEQFF,TGTGCCAGCAGTGTCGAGGCTAGCGGGGGGGCCGGATTCGACAATGAGCAGTTCTTC
TRBV27,NA,NA,TRBJ2-7,11,CASRQRDEQYF,TGTGCCAGCAGGCAGAGGGACGAGCAGTACTTC
TRBV5-1,TRBD1,NA,TRBJ2-1,14,CASSPRTGDREQFF,TGCGCCAGCAGCCCGAGGACAGGGGATCGCGAGCAGTTCTTC
TRBV6-5,NA,NA,TRBJ1-1,13,CASSYKGTTEAFF,TGTGCCAGCAGTTACAAGGGAACCACTGAAGCTTTCTTT
TRBV28,NA,NA,TRBJ1-4,14,CASTLAGMGEKLFF,TGTGCCAGCACCCTGGCAGGGATGGGGGAAAAACTGTTTTTT
TRBV7-9,TRBD1,NA,TRBJ2-7,14,CASSLGGQAYEQYF,TGTGCCAGCAGCTTAGGTGGACAGGCCTACGAGCAGTACTTC
TRBV11-2,NA,NA,TRBJ2-7,11,CASSSGYEQYF,TGTGCCAGCAGCTCCGGGTACGAGCAGTACTTC
TRBV7-2,NA,NA,TRBJ2-1,14,CASSLEGRVGEQFF,TGTGCCAGCAGCTTAGAGGGCAGGGTAGGTGAGCAGTTCTTC
TRBV2,NA,NA,TRBJ1-6,16,CASSKDRSSYNSPLHF,TGTGCCAGCAGTAAGGATAGGAGCTCCTATAATTCACCCCTCCACTTT
TRBV27,NA,NA,TRBJ2-5,18,CASSLGGIQASLGLGQYF,TGTGCCAGCAGTTTAGGGGGAATACAGGCCAGCCTCGGGCTGGGACAGTACTTC
TRBV19,NA,NA,TRBJ2-7,14,CASSRAPNSYEQYF,TGTGCCAGTAGTAGGGCTCCCAACTCCTACGAGCAGTACTTC
TRBV27,TRBD2,NA,TRBJ2-3,16,CASSSTLGGATDTQYF,TGTGCCAGCAGTTCTACGCTCGGGGGGGCAACAGATACGCAGTATTTT
TRBV6-6,NA,NA,TRBJ1-2,14,CASSLGGVNYGYTF,TGTGCCAGCAGTTTGGGGGGGGTTAACTATGGCTACACCTTC
TRBV7-6,TRBD1,NA,TRBJ1-4,19,CASSHPGQGVRAPNEKLFF,TGTGCCAGCAGTCATCCGGGACAGGGGGTCCGGGCCCCAAATGAAAAACTGTTTTTT
TRBV11-3,TRBD1,NA,TRBJ1-5,14,CASSRQGARQPQHF,TGTGCCAGCAGCCGACAGGGGGCAAGACAGCCCCAGCATTTT
TRBV6-1,TRBD1,NA,TRBJ2-1,13,CASRMTGVNEQFF,TGTGCCAGCAGAATGACAGGGGTCAATGAGCAGTTCTTC
TRBV5-1,TRBD1,NA,TRBJ1-1,14,CASSFGQGYPEAFF,TGCGCCAGCAGCTTTGGACAGGGGTACCCTGAAGCTTTCTTT
TRBV7-9,NA,NA,TRBJ2-7,13,CASSLIVGDEQYF,TGTGCCAGCAGCTTAATTGTAGGGGACGAGCAGTACTTC
TRBV29-1,NA,NA,TRBJ1-2,13,CSASAGGGYGYTF,TGCAGCGCCAGCGCGGGGGGAGGCTATGGCTACACCTTC
TRBV23-1,NA,NA,TRBJ2-2,16,CASSQSGTGNTGELFF,TGCGCCAGCAGTCAATCGGGGACGGGGAACACCGGGGAGCTGTTTTTT
TRBV6-6,NA,NA,TRBJ1-5,12,CASSYTNQPQHF,TGTGCCAGCAGTTACACAAATCAGCCCCAGCATTTT
TRBV5-4,NA,NA,TRBJ2-7,13,CASSLRERNEQYF,TGTGCCAGCAGCTTGAGAGAGAGGAACGAGCAGTACTTC
TRBV10-2,NA,NA,TRBJ1-2,15,CASSVGLGSNYGYTF,TGCGCCAGCAGTGTAGGTTTAGGGTCTAACTATGGCTACACCTTC
TRBV6-1,TRBD1,NA,TRBJ1-5,14,CASSFTGVNQPQHF,TGTGCCAGCAGTTTTACAGGGGTCAATCAGCCCCAGCATTTT
TRBV11-2,TRBD1,NA,TRBJ1-4,16,CASSPFMAGGGEKLFF,TGTGCCAGCAGCCCCTTTATGGCAGGGGGAGGTGAAAAACTGTTTTTT
TRBV10-3,TRBD2,NA,TRBJ2-3,21,CAISEFSLAGGPFKDPDTQYF,TGTGCCATCAGTGAGTTCTCCCTAGCGGGGGGGCCTTTCAAGGACCCAGATACGCAGTATTTT
TRBV6-5,TRBD1,NA,TRBJ2-5,15,CASSYSGQGQETQYF,TGTGCCAGCAGTTACTCGGGACAGGGTCAAGAGACCCAGTACTTC
TRBV13,NA,NA,TRBJ1-1,16,CASSLGHSSMNTEAFF,TGTGCCAGCAGCCTCGGACACTCAAGTATGAACACTGAAGCTTTCTTT
TRBV19,NA,NA,TRBJ1-6,16,CASSIPPAAGVSPLHF,TGTGCCAGTAGTATTCCCCCCGCGGCAGGGGTATCACCCCTCCACTTT
TRBV5-1,TRBD2,NA,TRBJ2-7,16,CASSWTLAGGAYEQYF,TGCGCCAGCAGCTGGACCCTAGCGGGGGGAGCCTACGAGCAGTACTTC
TRBV10-3,NA,NA,TRBJ1-6,14,CATTQWADNSPLHF,TGTGCCACCACCCAGTGGGCGGACAATTCACCCCTCCACTTT
TRBV6-1,NA,NA,TRBJ1-1,13,CASNDDTRAEAFF,TGTGCCAGCAACGATGATACACGCGCTGAAGCTTTCTTT
TRBV14,NA,NA,TRBJ2-4,17,CASSQESRGLAKNIQYF,TGTGCCAGCAGCCAAGAATCCAGGGGCTTAGCCAAAAACATTCAGTACTTC
TRBV27,NA,NA,TRBJ2-1,12,CASSLEGGGQFF,TGTGCCAGCAGTTTAGAGGGGGGTGGGCAGTTCTTC
TRBV29-1,NA,NA,TRBJ1-1,11,CRAIVGTEAFF,TGCAGGGCAATTGTGGGCACTGAAGCTTTCTTT
TRBV5-6,NA,NA,TRBJ1-2,11,CASSLRGGYTF,TGTGCCAGCAGCTTGAGGGGCGGCTACACCTTC
TRBV10-3,NA,NA,TRBJ2-7,15,CAIRPKDREGGEQYF,TGTGCCATCAGACCCAAGGACCGAGAAGGGGGCGAGCAGTACTTC
TRBV4-1,NA,NA,TRBJ2-7,13,CASSHPGDYEQYF,TGCGCCAGCAGCCACCCCGGGGACTACGAGCAGTACTTC